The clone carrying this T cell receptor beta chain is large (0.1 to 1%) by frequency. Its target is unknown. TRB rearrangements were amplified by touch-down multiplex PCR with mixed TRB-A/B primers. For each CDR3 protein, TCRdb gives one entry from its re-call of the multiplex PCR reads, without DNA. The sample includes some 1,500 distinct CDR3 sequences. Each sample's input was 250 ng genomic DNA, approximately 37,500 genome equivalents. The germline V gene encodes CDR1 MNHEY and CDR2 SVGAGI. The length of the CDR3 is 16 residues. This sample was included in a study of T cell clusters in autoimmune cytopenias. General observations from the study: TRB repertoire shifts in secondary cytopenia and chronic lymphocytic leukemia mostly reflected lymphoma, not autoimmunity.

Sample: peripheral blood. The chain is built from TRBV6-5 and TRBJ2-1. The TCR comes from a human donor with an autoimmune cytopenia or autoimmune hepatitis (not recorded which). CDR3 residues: CASSYSKASSYNEQFF.